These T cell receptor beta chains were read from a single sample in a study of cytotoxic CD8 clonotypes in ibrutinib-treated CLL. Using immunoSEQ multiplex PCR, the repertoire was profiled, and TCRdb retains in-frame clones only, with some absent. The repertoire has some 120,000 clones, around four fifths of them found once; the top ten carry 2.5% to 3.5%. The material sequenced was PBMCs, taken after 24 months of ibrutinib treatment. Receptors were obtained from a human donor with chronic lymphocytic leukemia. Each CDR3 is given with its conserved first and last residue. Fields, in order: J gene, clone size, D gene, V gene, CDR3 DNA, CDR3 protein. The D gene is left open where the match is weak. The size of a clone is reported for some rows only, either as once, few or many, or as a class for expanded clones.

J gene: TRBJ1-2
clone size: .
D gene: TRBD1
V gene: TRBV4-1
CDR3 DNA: TGCGCCAGCAGCCGACAGGGGGCTTATGGCTACACCTTC
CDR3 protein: CASSRQGAYGYTF

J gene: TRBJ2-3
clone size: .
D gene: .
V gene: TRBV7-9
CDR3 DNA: TGTGCCAGCAGCTTTGGGGGGACAGCCCACACAGATACGCAGTATTTT
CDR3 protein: CASSFGGTAHTDTQYF

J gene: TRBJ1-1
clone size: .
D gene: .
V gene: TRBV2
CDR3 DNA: TGTGCCAGCACCACGGAGGTGAACACTGAAGCTTTCTTT
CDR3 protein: CASTTEVNTEAFF

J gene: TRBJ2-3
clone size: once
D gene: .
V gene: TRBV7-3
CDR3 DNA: TGTGCCAGCAGCTTAACGGGAACCACAGATACGCAGTATTTT
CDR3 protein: CASSLTGTTDTQYF

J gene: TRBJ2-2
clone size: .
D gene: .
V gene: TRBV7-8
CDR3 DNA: TGTGCCAGCAGCATCCCCCCCCGACGCACCGGGGAGCTGTTTTTT
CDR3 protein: CASSIPPRRTGELFF

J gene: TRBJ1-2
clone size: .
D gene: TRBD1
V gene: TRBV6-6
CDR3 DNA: TGTGCCAGCAGTTACAACACAGGGGCGGCCTATGGCTACACCTTC
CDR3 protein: CASSYNTGAAYGYTF

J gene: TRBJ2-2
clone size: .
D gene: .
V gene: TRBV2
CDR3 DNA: TGTGCCAGCAGTCCCTGGGGGGGCGCGAACACCGGGGAGCTGTTTTTT
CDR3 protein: CASSPWGGANTGELFF

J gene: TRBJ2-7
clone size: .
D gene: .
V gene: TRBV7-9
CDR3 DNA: TGTGCCAGCAGAATGGGTACGGATCAATACGAGCAGTACTTC
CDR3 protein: CASRMGTDQYEQYF

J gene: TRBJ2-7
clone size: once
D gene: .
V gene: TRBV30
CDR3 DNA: TGTGCCTGGAGTGGGGGAGTCTACGAGCAGTACTTC
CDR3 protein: CAWSGGVYEQYF

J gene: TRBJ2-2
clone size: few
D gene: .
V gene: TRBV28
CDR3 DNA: TGTGCCAGCAGTTCCCACTCCCCCCCAGGGACCGGGGAGCTGTTTTTT
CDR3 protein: CASSSHSPPGTGELFF

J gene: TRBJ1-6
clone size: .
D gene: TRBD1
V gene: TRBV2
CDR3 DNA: TGTGCCATCAATGGGGACAGCTCCTATAATTCACCCCTCCACTTT
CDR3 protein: CAINGDSSYNSPLHF

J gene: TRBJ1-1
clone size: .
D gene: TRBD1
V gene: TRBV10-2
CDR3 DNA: TGCGCCAGCAGTGACAGGGGGGTCGGTGTCACTGAAGCTTTCTTT
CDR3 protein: CASSDRGVGVTEAFF

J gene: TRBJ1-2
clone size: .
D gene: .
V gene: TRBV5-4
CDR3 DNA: TGTGCCAGCAGCACTCGGACAATAGTTAACTATGGCTACACCTTC
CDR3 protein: CASSTRTIVNYGYTF

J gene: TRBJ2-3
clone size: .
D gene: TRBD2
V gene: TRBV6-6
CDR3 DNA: TGTGCCAGCCGGGCTAGCGGGGGGTCGGATACGCAGTATTTT
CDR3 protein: CASRASGGSDTQYF

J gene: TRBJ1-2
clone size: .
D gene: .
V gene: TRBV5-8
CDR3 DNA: TGTGCCAGCAGCTTGGTCTCCGGGACGGCATATGGCTACACCTTC
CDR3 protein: CASSLVSGTAYGYTF